This is a list of T cell receptor beta chains from one sample in a study of control samples from healthy donors and cancer patients. This table comes from immunoSEQ multiplex PCR, and its TCRdb copy is limited to in-frame clones, with some not included. The sample gives tens of thousands of clones, 80% to 95% of which show up once; 1.5% is in the top ten. Source material: blood. The receptors were sampled from a woman under 40 in good health. CDR3s include the opening cysteine and the closing phenylalanine or tryptophan. D genes are given only for firm matches. Clone size is not always given. Where it is, it says once, few, many or a class for expanded clones.

abundance | d_gene | j_gene | v_gene | CDR3aa | CDR3nt
- | - | TRBJ1-1 | TRBV2 | CASGKGVNTEAFF | TGTGCCAGCGGAAAGGGGGTGAACACTGAAGCTTTCTTT
- | - | TRBJ1-5 | TRBV6-2/TRBV6-3 | CASSYNGGSNQPQHF | TGTGCCAGCAGTTACAATGGAGGCAGCAATCAGCCCCAGCATTTT
- | TRBD1 | TRBJ2-6 | TRBV9 | CASSVGTGGSGANVLTF | TGTGCCAGCAGCGTAGGGACAGGGGGCTCTGGGGCCAACGTCCTGACTTTC
- | - | TRBJ2-7 | TRBV7-3 | CASSPTPGLLYEQYF | TGTGCCAGCAGCCCAACCCCGGGACTTCTCTACGAGCAGTACTTC
- | - | TRBJ1-1 | TRBV18 | CASSPGLASMNTEAFF | TGTGCCAGCTCACCGGGGTTGGCCAGCATGAACACTGAAGCTTTCTTT
- | - | TRBJ2-2 | TRBV3-1/TRBV3-2 | CASSQFRGDTGELFF | TGTGCCAGCAGCCAATTCCGGGGCGACACCGGGGAGCTGTTTTTT
- | - | TRBJ2-5 | TRBV5-4 | CASSLEGREETQYF | TGTGCCAGCAGCCTCGAGGGGCGGGAAGAGACCCAGTACTTC
- | TRBD1 | TRBJ1-1 | TRBV24-1 | CATSTTGKNTEAFF | TGTGCCACTTCCACGACAGGGAAGAACACTGAAGCTTTCTTT
- | TRBD2 | TRBJ2-1 | TRBV5-1 | CASSSSGTSGGAVFGEQFF | TGCGCCAGCAGCTCCTCCGGGACTAGCGGGGGGGCGGTTTTCGGTGAGCAGTTCTTC
- | TRBD1 | TRBJ1-1 | TRBV28 | CASSLFLKTGGTDTEAFF | TGTGCCAGCAGTTTATTCCTAAAGACAGGGGGCACGGACACTGAAGCTTTCTTT
once | - | TRBJ1-1 | TRBV30 | CAWSKHGGGRQEAFF | TGTGCCTGGAGTAAGCACGGGGGCGGAAGACAAGAAGCTTTCTTT
- | - | TRBJ2-7 | TRBV6-1 | CASSERDTQEQYF | TGTGCCAGCAGTGAGAGGGACACCCAAGAGCAGTACTTC
- | - | TRBJ2-3 | TRBV9 | CASSEEDTQYF | TGTGCCAGCAGCGAGGAAGATACGCAGTATTTT